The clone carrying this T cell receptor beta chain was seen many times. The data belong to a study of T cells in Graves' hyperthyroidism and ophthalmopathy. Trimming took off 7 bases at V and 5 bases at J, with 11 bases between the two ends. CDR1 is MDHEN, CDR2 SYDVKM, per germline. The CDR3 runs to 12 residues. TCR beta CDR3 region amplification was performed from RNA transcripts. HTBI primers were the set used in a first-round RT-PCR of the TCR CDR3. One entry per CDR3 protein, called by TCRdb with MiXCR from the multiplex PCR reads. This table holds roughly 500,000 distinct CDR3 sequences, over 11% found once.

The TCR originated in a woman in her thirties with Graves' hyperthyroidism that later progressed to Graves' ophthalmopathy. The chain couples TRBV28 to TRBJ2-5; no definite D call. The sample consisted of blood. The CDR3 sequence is CASTDPGETQYF. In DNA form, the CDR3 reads TGTGCCAGCACGGACCCCGGGGAGACCCAGTACTTC.